Shown below are 26 T cell receptor beta chains from a single sample sequenced in a study of response to subunit inactivated influenza vaccine. TCRdb reprocessed the RT-PCR reads with MiXCR, giving one entry per CDR3 protein. The sample has approximately 310,000 distinct CDR3 sequences, 21% seen once; the top ten hold 10%. Sequences were derived from PBMCs from blood, sampled about 19 months after vaccination. These receptors were taken from a man in his fifties or sixties who received an inactivated influenza vaccine.

This clonotype was seen only once. The genes are TRBV5-1 and TRBJ2-2; tentative D call: TRBD1 (6 bases). This CDR3 contains 16 residues. Trimming removed 3 bases at V and 4 bases at J, with 16 bases between. Per the germline V gene, CDR1 is SGHRS and CDR2 is YFSETQ. The CDR3 loop is CASSSQNLQGTGELFF. Written as DNA, the CDR3 is TGCGCCAGCAGCTCCCAAAACCTACAGGGCACCGGGGAGCTGTTTTTT.

This clonotype came up many times. This sequence joins TRBV7-9 and TRBJ1-4, with TRBD1 as a possible D gene (5 bases). Trimming shortened V by 11 bases and J by 0 bases, and 10 bases separated the two germline ends. The CDR3 covers 13 residues. Per the germline V gene, CDR1 is SEHNR and CDR2 is FQNEAQ (reference sequence). CDR3 coding DNA: TGTGCCGTTACAGGAGCAACTAATGAAAAACTGTTTTTT. As protein: CAVTGATNEKLFF.

This clonotype came up a few times. The J gene is TRBJ2-4, the V gene TRBV29-1, with D hard to call. Germline-derived CDR1 and CDR2 are SQVTM and ANQGSEA. The CDR3 consists of 11 residues. Trimming shortened V by 3 bases and J by 8 bases, and 8 bases separated the two germline ends. CDR3 nucleotide sequence: TGCAGCGTTGAGGTAGACGACATTCAGTACTTC. This gives the protein CSVEVDDIQYF.

The chain has TRBV4-3 and TRBJ1-2; D gene unclear. Germline loops: CDR1 LGHNA, CDR2 YSLEER. The CDR3 runs to 14 residues. Trimming took 4 bases from V and 6 from J, leaving 15 bases between them. CDR3 nucleotides: TGCGCCAGCAGCCGAGCGTGGGAAGGACATGGCTACACCTTC. It is translated as CASSRAWEGHGYTF.

This clonotype was recorded a few times. V and J are TRBV6-2 or TRBV6-3 and TRBJ2-7, with TRBD1 matching over 9 bases. Trimming took 6 bases from V and 2 from J; bases not matched to a gene: 8. This CDR3 region has 15 residues. The V gene's germline CDR1 is MNHEY and CDR2 SVGEGT. Written as DNA, the CDR3 is TGTGCCAGCAGCATTTCCGGGACAGGGACCTACGAGCAGTACTTC. Protein product: CASSISGTGTYEQYF.

This clonotype showed up just a few times. The chain is built from TRBV28 and TRBJ2-7; TRBD1 agrees at 7 bases. With 4 bases clipped from V and 0 bases from J, the junction kept 18 bases outside the gene matches. The CDR3 has 19 residues. Germline CDR1 MDHEN, CDR2 SYDVKM. This chain's CDR3 is CASSSLLGTVDTSSYEQYF. CDR3 coding DNA: TGTGCCAGCAGTTCCCTCCTAGGGACAGTTGATACGAGCTCCTACGAGCAGTACTTC.

V gene TRBV5-1 combines with J gene TRBJ2-5; 8 nucleotides line up with TRBD1. This CDR3 region has 15 residues. Trimming removed 2 bases from V and 5 bases from J; junction bases left unmatched: 8. Germline-derived CDR1 and CDR2 are SGHRS and YFSETQ. Here the CDR3 reads CASSLGAGGMETQYF. CDR3 in DNA: TGCGCCAGCAGCTTAGGGGCAGGGGGCATGGAGACCCAGTACTTC.

The chain joins TRBV12-3 or TRBV12-4 to TRBJ1-4; 8 positions match TRBD1. The CDR3 loop spans 15 amino acids. V dropped 1 base and J dropped 10; count of bases not matched to a gene: 8. DNA for the CDR3: TGTGCCAGCAGTTTAGTTACAGGGGGAAGCGGAAAACTGTTTTTT. This gives the protein CASSLVTGGSGKLFF.

V usage is TRBV7-2 and J usage is TRBJ2-5; D could derive from TRBD1 or TRBD2 (5 bases each). Germline V gene data show CDR1 as SGHTA and CDR2 as FQGNSA. This CDR3 contains 14 residues. V lost 4 bases, J lost 1 base, and 10 bases lay in between. CDR3 nucleotide sequence: TGTGCCAGCAGCTCCAATGGGGGCCAAGAGACCCAGTACTTC. Its translation is CASSSNGGQETQYF.

This clonotype was seen repeatedly, ten times or more. The CDR3 region is CASSEARGQGSYGYTF. The CDR3 coding sequence is TGTGCCAGCAGTGAAGCCCGGGGACAGGGGAGCTATGGCTACACCTTC. The rearrangement links TRBV6-1 to TRBJ1-2; 10 bases are a match to TRBD1. The CDR3 is 16 residues long. Trimming at V came to 0 bases and at J to 4 bases, leaving 5 bases not matched to a gene. Germline loops: CDR1 MNHNS, CDR2 SASEGT.

The CDR3 nucleotides are TGTGCCACCAGGGAGACAGGGTTCACTGAAGCTTTCTTT. Its protein product is CATRETGFTEAFF. The chain is built from TRBV24-1 and TRBJ1-1; 7 bases map to TRBD1. V gave up 7 bases and J gave up 4 bases; unmatched junction bases: 5. CDR1 is KGHDR, CDR2 SFDVKD, per germline. The CDR3 has 13 amino acids.

This clonotype was counted at least ten times. The V call is TRBV20-1, the J call TRBJ1-1; TRBD1 aligns across 7 bases. Germline V gives CDR1 DFQATT, CDR2 SNEGSKA (reference sequence). CDR3 length: 14 amino acids. Trimming cost V 8 bases and J 5 bases; bases outside gene matches: 14. The CDR3 protein is CSSSPRQGKTEAFF. CDR3 DNA: TGCAGTTCCTCCCCCAGACAGGGCAAGACTGAAGCTTTCTTT.

This clonotype showed up many times. In nucleotides, the CDR3 is TGCAGTGCTAGAACCAGGGGGCTTTTTGGCAATCAGCCCCAGCATTTT. Protein: CSARTRGLFGNQPQHF. The chain links TRBV20-1 to TRBJ1-5, with 8 bases that match TRBD1. J gave up 2 bases and V 2 bases, and 8 bases lay outside the gene matches. Germline lookup yields CDR1 DFQATT and CDR2 SNEGSKA (reference sequence). CDR3 length: 16 residues.

V gene TRBV5-5 combines with J gene TRBJ2-5; TRBD1 is a possible D gene (6 bases). CDR3 size: 14 residues. In germline, CDR1 is SGHKS, CDR2 YYEKEE (reference sequence). The germline V and J ends were trimmed by 0 bases and 4 bases, with 10 bases remaining between them. CDR3 nucleotide sequence: TGTGCCAGCAGCTTGGACAGGGCAGTAGAGACCCAGTACTTC. Protein sequence: CASSLDRAVETQYF.

The rearrangement uses TRBV2 and TRBJ2-3; 11 positions match TRBD1. CDR3 length equals 15 residues. The germline V gene has CDR1 SNHLY and CDR2 FYNNEI. Trimming removed 4 bases from V and 3 bases from J; junction bases left unmatched: 3. The CDR3 is CASSGTGGQTDTQYF. DNA for the CDR3: TGTGCCAGCAGTGGGACAGGGGGCCAGACAGATACGCAGTATTTT.

V and J are TRBV20-1 and TRBJ1-2; 7 nucleotides match TRBD1. CDR3 size: 14 residues. The J segment lost 8 bases and the V segment lost 5 bases, leaving 14 bases of the junction unmatched. Germline CDR1 is DFQATT and CDR2 is SNEGSKA (reference sequence). The CDR3: CSAPVDRAPYGYTF. The CDR3 DNA is TGCAGTGCTCCGGTCGACAGGGCCCCCTACGGCTACACCTTC.

This rearrangement joins TRBV28 to TRBJ1-5; 8 bases map to TRBD1. The V and J ends lost 8 bases and 6 bases, in that order; junction bases with no gene match: 12. The CDR3 spans 15 residues. Germline V CDR1 and CDR2: MDHEN, SYDVKM. CDR3: CASRVGQGNGQPQHF. CDR3 sequence (DNA): TGTGCCAGCCGAGTTGGACAGGGAAATGGTCAGCCCCAGCATTTT.

The chain is built from TRBV2 and TRBJ2-3, with TRBD1 matching 7 bases. There are 16 residues in the CDR3. Germline CDR1 is SNHLY and CDR2 is FYNNEI. V dropped 4 bases and J dropped 1; count of bases not matched to a gene: 8. Here the CDR3 DNA reads TGTGCCAGCAGTGCTCTTTGGGACAGTCGCACAGATACGCAGTATTTT. It yields the protein CASSALWDSRTDTQYF.

The chain joins TRBV6-5 to TRBJ1-2; 8 nucleotides line up with TRBD1. This CDR3 is 15 amino acids long. Germline V gene data show CDR1 as MNHEY and CDR2 as SVGAGI. V was pared by 2 bases and J by 8 bases, with 10 bases of the junction left unmatched. The DNA of the CDR3 is TGTGCCAGCAGTTACGGGGCAGGGGGCGCGCGGGGCTACACCTTC. Translation: CASSYGAGGARGYTF.

This sequence joins TRBV20-1 and TRBJ1-2; 7 bases line up with TRBD1. In germline, CDR1 is DFQATT, CDR2 SNEGSKA (reference sequence). V lost 6 bases and J lost 5; bases outside the gene matches: 12. The CDR3 runs to 14 residues. The CDR3 reads CSALPGTVNYGYTF. The CDR3 region has the DNA TGCAGTGCCCTTCCGGGGACAGTTAATTATGGCTACACCTTC.

The chain recombines TRBV20-1 with TRBJ2-7, with TRBD1 matching 7 bases. The ends lost 6 bases at V and 2 bases at J; junction bases unmatched: 7. The germline V gene encodes CDR1 DFQATT and CDR2 SNEGSKA (reference sequence). The CDR3 extends over 13 amino acids. The CDR3: CSARRQGPYEQYF. For the CDR3, the DNA is TGCAGTGCGCGGCGACAGGGACCCTACGAGCAGTACTTC.

In this sample, this clonotype turned up many times. The chain uses TRBV12-3 or TRBV12-4 and TRBJ2-1, with TRBD2 matching 8 bases. CDR3 length: 19 amino acids. CDR3 sequence (DNA): TGTACCTGCAGTTTCGGGCCTGTCGGCGGGAGGATACCCTACAATGAGCAGTTCTTC. Translated, it gives CTCSFGPVGGRIPYNEQFF.

Points on this clonotype: One end of the junction is discordant with germline, which a read error may explain. This chain links TRBV7-2 with TRBJ1-6; no firm D call. Germline CDR1 SGHTA, CDR2 FQGNSA. This CDR3 comprises 15 residues. CDR3 loop: CAGSLGVPGLGPLHF. CDR3 bases: TGTGCCGGCAGCTTAGGTGTCCCAGGCCTTGGGCCCCTCCACTTT.

This clonotype was recorded a few times. This rearrangement joins TRBV20-1 to TRBJ1-4; D might be TRBD1 (5 bases). The CDR3 covers 14 residues. V dropped 4 bases and J dropped 0 bases, with 9 bases sitting between them. Per germline, CDR1 DFQATT and CDR2 SNEGSKA (reference sequence). As DNA, the CDR3 is TGCAGTGCTATTGGGGCCGCAACTAATGAAAAACTGTTTTTT. Amino acid sequence: CSAIGAATNEKLFF.

CDR3 region: CASSSTVEGYTF. CDR3 DNA sequence: TGCGCCAGCAGCTCCACGGTGGAAGGCTACACCTTC. The genes are TRBV4-3 and TRBJ1-2; D is unclear. Germline V gene sequence: CDR1 LGHNA, CDR2 YSLEER. Trimming removed 5 bases at V and 8 bases at J, with 12 bases between. The CDR3 spans 12 residues.

The CDR3 DNA sequence: TGTGCCAGCAGTTACTCGCAAGATTTTGGCCACTATGGCTACACCTTC. Translating gives CASSYSQDFGHYGYTF. The chain carries TRBV6-5 and TRBJ1-2; unclear D gene. Germline assignment: CDR1 MNHEY and CDR2 SVGAGI. V was cut by 0 bases and J by 3 bases, with 14 bases left in between. There are 16 residues in the CDR3.